The present T cell receptor beta chain was sequenced within a study of shared clonotypes between healthy human individuals. Turning to this clone: What it binds is unknown.

Sequencing was at deep level. Data came from immunoSEQ multiplex PCR; TCRdb stores just in-frame clones and leaves some out. The data contain 2.5 million or so clones, around nine tenths of them singletons. Whole-study results and caveats: It was only blood that was sampled, and tissue repertoires likely differ. As a rule, naive subsets had a larger estimated richness than memory subsets.

The V end lost 2 bases, the J end lost 3 bases, and 12 bases lay between the germline ends. The germline CDR1 and CDR2 sequences are SGHRS and YFSETQ. The length of the CDR3 is 15 residues. Donors were healthy HIV-negative adults without recently reported acute infections or vaccinations. The TCR sequence derives from a young man in good health. This chain uses TRBV5-1 with TRBJ2-1; D possibly corresponds to TRBD2 (6 bases). Sequenced: naive CD4+ T cells sorted from blood. Subset described: CD45RA+ positively selected. For the CDR3, the DNA is TGCGCCAGCAGCTTCGGACCGGGGGACTACAATGAGCAGTTCTTC. Amino acids: CASSFGPGDYNEQFF.